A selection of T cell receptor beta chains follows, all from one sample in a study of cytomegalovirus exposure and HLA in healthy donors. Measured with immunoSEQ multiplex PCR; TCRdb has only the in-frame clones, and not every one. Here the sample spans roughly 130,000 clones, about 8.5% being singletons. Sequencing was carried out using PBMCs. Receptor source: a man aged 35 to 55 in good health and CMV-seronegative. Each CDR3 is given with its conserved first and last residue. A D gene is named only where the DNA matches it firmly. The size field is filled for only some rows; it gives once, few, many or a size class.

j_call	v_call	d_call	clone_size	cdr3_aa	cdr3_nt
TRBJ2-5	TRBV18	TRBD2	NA	CASSPGLAETQYF	TGTGCCAGCTCACCCGGACTAGCAGAGACCCAGTACTTC
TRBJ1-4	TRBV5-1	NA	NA	CASSLSGEKLFF	TGCGCCAGCAGCTTATCAGGTGAAAAACTGTTTTTT
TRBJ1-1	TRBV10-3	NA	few	CAISAESYNTEAFF	TGTGCCATCAGTGCTGAGTCCTATAACACTGAAGCTTTCTTT
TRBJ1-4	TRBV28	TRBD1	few	CASTSNVQGAEKLFF	TGTGCCAGCACCTCAAACGTACAGGGGGCTGAAAAACTGTTTTTT
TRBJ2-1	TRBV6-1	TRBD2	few	CASSEAASGGYEQFF	TGTGCCAGCAGTGAAGCGGCTAGCGGGGGTTATGAGCAGTTCTTC
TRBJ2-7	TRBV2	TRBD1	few	CASSRDRAAYEQYF	TGTGCCAGCAGTCGGGACAGGGCGGCCTACGAGCAGTACTTC
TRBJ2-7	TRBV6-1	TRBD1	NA	CASRDPGGRYEQYF	TGTGCCAGCAGAGACCCAGGGGGTAGGTACGAGCAGTACTTC
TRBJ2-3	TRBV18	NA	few	CASSPFYTGQTGDTQYF	TGTGCCAGCTCACCATTCTATACAGGGCAAACTGGAGATACGCAGTATTTT
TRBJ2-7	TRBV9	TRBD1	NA	CASSEGQGYEQYF	TGTGCCAGCAGCGAGGGACAGGGCTACGAGCAGTACTTC
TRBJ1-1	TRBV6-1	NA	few	CASRATEAFF	TGTGCCAGCAGGGCCACTGAAGCTTTCTTT
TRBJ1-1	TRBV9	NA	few	CASSRQGGTEAFF	TGTGCCAGCAGCAGGCAGGGAGGCACTGAAGCTTTCTTT
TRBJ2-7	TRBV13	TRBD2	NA	CASSQGTSGGAGEQYF	TGTGCCAGCAGCCAAGGGACTAGCGGGGGGGCTGGTGAGCAGTACTTC
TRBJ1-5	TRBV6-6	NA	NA	CASSYSPATNQPRHF	TGTGCCAGCAGTTACTCCCCAGCGACCAATCAGCCCCGGCATTTT
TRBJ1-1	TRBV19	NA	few	CASSIEIGQNTEAFF	TGTGCCAGTAGTATAGAAATCGGACAGAACACTGAAGCTTTCTTT
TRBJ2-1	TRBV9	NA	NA	CASSVGDSPKSLFF	TGTGCCAGCAGCGTAGGTGACTCCCCGAAGAGTTTGTTCTTC
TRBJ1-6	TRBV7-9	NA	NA	CASSLKDRNSPLHF	TGTGCCAGCAGCTTAAAGGACAGAAATTCACCCCTCCACTTT
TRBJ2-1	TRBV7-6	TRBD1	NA	CASSSWDRGRFPNEQFF	TGTGCCAGCAGCTCCTGGGACAGGGGGCGATTCCCTAATGAGCAGTTCTTC
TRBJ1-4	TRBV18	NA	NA	CASSPRGTNEKLFF	TGTGCCAGCTCACCTCGAGGAACTAATGAAAAACTGTTTTTT
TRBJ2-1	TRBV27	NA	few	CASSLRPAGLPYNEQFF	TGTGCCAGCAGTTTACGGCCAGCGGGTCTACCCTACAATGAGCAGTTCTTC
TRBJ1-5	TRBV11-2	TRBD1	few	CASSLGDRGHNQPQHF	TGTGCCAGCAGCTTAGGGGACAGGGGGCACAATCAGCCCCAGCATTTT
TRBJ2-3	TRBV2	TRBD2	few	CASSGGGVTDTQYF	TGTGCCAGCAGTGGGGGGGGAGTCACAGATACGCAGTATTTT
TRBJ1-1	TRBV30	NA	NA	CAWSRRNTEAFF	TGTGCCTGGAGTCGTCGGAACACTGAAGCTTTCTTT
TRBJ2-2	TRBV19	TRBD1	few	CASSSTGFSGELFF	TGTGCCAGTAGTTCGACAGGGTTTTCCGGGGAGCTGTTTTTT
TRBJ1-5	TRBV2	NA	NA	CASSALSQPQHF	TGTGCCAGCAGTGCTCTAAGTCAGCCCCAGCATTTT
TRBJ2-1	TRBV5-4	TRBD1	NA	CASSPGTGRMNNEQFF	TGTGCCAGCAGCCCCGGGACAGGGAGGATGAACAATGAGCAGTTCTTC
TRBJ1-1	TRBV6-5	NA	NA	CASSYTDTPFKAFF	TGTGCCAGCAGTTACACCGATACTCCCTTTAAAGCTTTCTTT
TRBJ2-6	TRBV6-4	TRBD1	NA	CASSDGGQGTGANVLTF	TGTGCCAGCAGTGACGGAGGACAGGGAACCGGGGCCAACGTCCTGACTTTC
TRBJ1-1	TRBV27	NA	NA	CASFPVTGVSEAFF	TGTGCCAGCTTCCCCGTGACGGGAGTTTCTGAAGCTTTCTTT
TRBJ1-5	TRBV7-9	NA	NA	CASSFREKPQHF	TGTGCCAGCAGCTTTCGCGAGAAGCCCCAGCATTTT
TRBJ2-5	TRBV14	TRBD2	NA	CASSQGEGNQETQYF	TGTGCCAGCAGCCAAGGGGAGGGTAACCAAGAGACCCAGTACTTC
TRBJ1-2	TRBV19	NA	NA	CASSSPGGRYGYTF	TGTGCCAGTAGTTCCCCGGGAGGGAGGTATGGCTACACCTTC
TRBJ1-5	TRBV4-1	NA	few	CASSSQVRGDQPQHF	TGCGCCAGCAGCTCCCAGGTCAGGGGCGATCAGCCCCAGCATTTT
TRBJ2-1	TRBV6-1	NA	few	CASSVYGSEQFF	TGTGCCAGCAGTGTATATGGTAGTGAGCAGTTCTTC
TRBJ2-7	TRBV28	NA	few	CASSLSILQPPPYEQYF	TGTGCCAGCAGTTTATCGATCTTACAGCCGCCTCCCTACGAGCAGTACTTC
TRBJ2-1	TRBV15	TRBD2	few	CATSRAGTSGGSQFF	TGTGCCACCAGCAGAGCCGGGACTAGCGGGGGATCGCAGTTCTTC
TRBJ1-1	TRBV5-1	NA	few	CASSRTEAPNTEAFF	TGCGCCAGCAGCAGGACGGAGGCCCCAAATACTGAAGCTTTCTTT
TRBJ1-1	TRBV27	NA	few	CASSPQGNTEAFF	TGTGCCAGCAGTCCACAGGGGAACACTGAAGCTTTCTTT
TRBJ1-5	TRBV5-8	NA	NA	CASSRDTFNQPQHF	TGTGCCAGCTCCCGCGACACATTCAATCAGCCCCAGCATTTT
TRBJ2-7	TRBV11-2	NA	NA	CASSLAGEQYF	TGTGCCAGCAGCTTAGCGGGAGAGCAGTACTTC
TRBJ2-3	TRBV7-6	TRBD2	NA	CASSLLAGGRDTQYF	TGTGCCAGCAGCTTACTGGCGGGGGGGCGGGATACGCAGTATTTT
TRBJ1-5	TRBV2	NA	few	CASRDTRNQPQHF	TGTGCCAGCAGGGACACTCGCAATCAGCCCCAGCATTTT
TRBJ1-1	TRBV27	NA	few	CASSFVRGGADTEAFF	TGTGCCAGCAGTTTCGTGAGAGGGGGGGCGGACACTGAAGCTTTCTTT
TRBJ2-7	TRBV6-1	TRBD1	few	CAGQDRGGSYEQYF	TGTGCCGGACAGGACAGGGGGGGATCCTACGAGCAGTACTTC
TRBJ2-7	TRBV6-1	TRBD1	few	CASSDDREYEQYF	TGTGCCAGCAGTGATGACAGGGAGTACGAGCAGTACTTC
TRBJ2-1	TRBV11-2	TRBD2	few	CASSTPWTSGVVGQFF	TGTGCCAGCAGCACCCCATGGACTAGCGGGGTCGTTGGGCAGTTCTTC
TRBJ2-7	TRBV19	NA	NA	CASSISGAYEQYF	TGTGCCAGTAGTATTTCGGGGGCCTACGAGCAGTACTTC
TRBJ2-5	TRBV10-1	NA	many	CASSGPLIPGVKETQYF	TGCGCCAGCAGTGGCCCCCTCATTCCGGGGGTCAAGGAGACCCAGTACTTC
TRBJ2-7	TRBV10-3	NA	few	CATRTRQEYYEQYF	TGTGCCACGCGCACGAGACAGGAATACTACGAGCAGTACTTC